These T cell receptor beta chains were read from a single sample in a study of shared clonotypes between healthy human individuals. Generated by immunoSEQ multiplex PCR, the TCRdb table keeps only in-frame clones and is missing some. The table shows roughly 1.5 million clones, with 95% to 99% occurring only once. The specimen was naive CD4+ T cells sorted from blood. These receptors were obtained from a man aged 25 to 45 in good health. CDR3s include the opening cysteine and the closing phenylalanine or tryptophan. The D gene is left open where the match is weak. Where a row states a size, it is once, few, many or the class of an expanded clone; other rows omit it.

D gene: -; J gene: TRBJ2-7; clone size: -; V gene: TRBV15; CDR3 protein: CATSREPSSYEQYF; CDR3 DNA: TGTGCCACCAGCAGGGAGCCGAGCTCCTACGAGCAGTACTTC
D gene: -; J gene: TRBJ2-1; clone size: -; V gene: TRBV7-9; CDR3 protein: CASSLPTGQSGHNEQFF; CDR3 DNA: TGTGCCAGCAGCTTACCGACCGGACAGTCCGGGCACAATGAGCAGTTCTTC
D gene: -; J gene: TRBJ2-2; clone size: -; V gene: TRBV5-1; CDR3 protein: CASSRVVTGELFF; CDR3 DNA: TGCGCCAGCAGCCGCGTAGTTACCGGGGAGCTGTTTTTT
D gene: -; J gene: TRBJ2-5; clone size: -; V gene: TRBV7-9; CDR3 protein: CASSLGGPDSVETQYF; CDR3 DNA: TGTGCCAGCAGCTTAGGGGGACCCGATAGTGTAGAGACCCAGTACTTC
D gene: TRBD2; J gene: TRBJ2-3; clone size: -; V gene: TRBV5-1; CDR3 protein: CASSQTSGSTDTQYF; CDR3 DNA: TGCGCCAGCAGCCAGACTAGCGGTAGCACAGATACGCAGTATTTT
D gene: TRBD1; J gene: TRBJ2-5; clone size: -; V gene: TRBV11-3; CDR3 protein: CASSLGYGQDSETQYF; CDR3 DNA: TGTGCCAGCAGCTTAGGTTACGGACAGGACAGCGAGACCCAGTACTTC
D gene: TRBD2; J gene: TRBJ2-7; clone size: -; V gene: TRBV9; CDR3 protein: CASSRLAGSYEQYF; CDR3 DNA: TGTGCCAGCAGTCGACTAGCGGGCTCCTACGAGCAGTACTTC
D gene: -; J gene: TRBJ1-1; clone size: -; V gene: TRBV5-1; CDR3 protein: CASSLGKMNTEAFF; CDR3 DNA: TGCGCCAGCAGCTTGGGAAAAATGAACACTGAAGCTTTCTTT
D gene: -; J gene: TRBJ2-1; clone size: -; V gene: TRBV20-1; CDR3 protein: CSARLSNEQFF; CDR3 DNA: TGCAGTGCTAGACTGTCCAATGAGCAGTTCTTC
D gene: -; J gene: TRBJ2-2; clone size: -; V gene: TRBV7-2; CDR3 protein: CASSLALSWAVKNTGELFF; CDR3 DNA: TGTGCCAGCAGCCTCGCTCTTTCATGGGCCGTAAAAAACACCGGGGAGCTGTTTTTT
D gene: -; J gene: TRBJ1-1; clone size: -; V gene: TRBV25-1; CDR3 protein: CASSSTGGRGTEAFF; CDR3 DNA: TGTGCCAGCAGTTCAACGGGGGGAAGGGGCACTGAAGCTTTCTTT
D gene: -; J gene: TRBJ2-1; clone size: -; V gene: TRBV5-5; CDR3 protein: CASRHTPLGSYNEQFF; CDR3 DNA: TGTGCCAGCAGACACACCCCCCTGGGCTCCTACAATGAGCAGTTCTTC
D gene: -; J gene: TRBJ2-5; clone size: -; V gene: TRBV5-4; CDR3 protein: CASSPSGASGETQYF; CDR3 DNA: TGTGCCAGCAGCCCGAGTGGGGCCTCCGGGGAGACCCAGTACTTC
D gene: TRBD1; J gene: TRBJ2-1; clone size: -; V gene: TRBV27; CDR3 protein: CASRGDRVRDEQFF; CDR3 DNA: TGTGCCAGCAGGGGGGACAGGGTACGGGATGAGCAGTTCTTC
D gene: -; J gene: TRBJ1-1; clone size: -; V gene: TRBV9; CDR3 protein: CASSVEDRMNTEAFF; CDR3 DNA: TGTGCCAGCAGCGTAGAAGACAGGATGAACACTGAAGCTTTCTTT
D gene: -; J gene: TRBJ1-2; clone size: -; V gene: TRBV5-1; CDR3 protein: CASSLDITGYTF; CDR3 DNA: TGCGCCAGCAGCTTGGACATAACCGGCTACACCTTC
D gene: -; J gene: TRBJ1-1; clone size: -; V gene: TRBV6-1; CDR3 protein: CASSDHRYAETTEAFF; CDR3 DNA: TGTGCCAGCAGTGACCACAGGTACGCGGAGACTACTGAAGCTTTCTTT
D gene: TRBD1; J gene: TRBJ2-7; clone size: -; V gene: TRBV5-4; CDR3 protein: CASSSGTENLREQYF; CDR3 DNA: TGTGCCAGCAGCTCCGGGACAGAAAACCTACGTGAGCAGTACTTC
D gene: -; J gene: TRBJ1-5; clone size: -; V gene: TRBV7-6; CDR3 protein: CASGAYTNQPQHF; CDR3 DNA: TGTGCCAGCGGAGCATACACAAATCAGCCCCAGCATTTT
D gene: TRBD2; J gene: TRBJ2-7; clone size: -; V gene: TRBV11-2; CDR3 protein: CATAWTSGDYEQYF; CDR3 DNA: TGTGCCACTGCCTGGACTAGCGGGGATTACGAGCAGTACTTC
D gene: -; J gene: TRBJ1-2; clone size: once; V gene: TRBV27; CDR3 protein: CASSLGGGYGYTF; CDR3 DNA: TGTGCCAGCAGTCTGGGGGGGGGCTATGGCTACACCTTC
D gene: -; J gene: TRBJ2-1; clone size: -; V gene: TRBV11-3; CDR3 protein: CASSLEANNEQFF; CDR3 DNA: TGTGCCAGCAGCTTAGAAGCTAACAATGAGCAGTTCTTC
D gene: -; J gene: TRBJ1-5; clone size: -; V gene: TRBV30; CDR3 protein: CAWTGSGAPNQPQHF; CDR3 DNA: TGTGCCTGGACCGGTTCAGGGGCACCTAATCAGCCCCAGCATTTT
D gene: -; J gene: TRBJ2-1; clone size: -; V gene: TRBV7-9; CDR3 protein: CASSGRDSWYADNEQFF; CDR3 DNA: TGTGCCAGCAGCGGACGGGACTCCTGGTATGCAGACAATGAGCAGTTCTTC
D gene: -; J gene: TRBJ2-7; clone size: -; V gene: TRBV7-3; CDR3 protein: CASSLTRDHEQYF; CDR3 DNA: TGTGCCAGCAGCTTAACTAGAGACCACGAGCAGTACTTC
D gene: -; J gene: TRBJ2-3; clone size: -; V gene: TRBV5-1; CDR3 protein: CASTTRGVGDTQYF; CDR3 DNA: TGCGCCAGCACTACACGCGGGGTCGGGGATACGCAGTATTTT
D gene: TRBD1; J gene: TRBJ1-5; clone size: -; V gene: TRBV25-1; CDR3 protein: CAPRTGGGSNQPQHF; CDR3 DNA: TGTGCCCCCCGAACAGGAGGGGGCAGCAATCAGCCCCAGCATTTT
D gene: -; J gene: TRBJ2-7; clone size: -; V gene: TRBV7-6; CDR3 protein: CASSLASSSYEQYF; CDR3 DNA: TGTGCCAGCAGCTTAGCGTCCAGCTCCTACGAGCAGTACTTC
D gene: TRBD1; J gene: TRBJ2-2; clone size: -; V gene: TRBV6-1; CDR3 protein: CAKRQGWGTGELFF; CDR3 DNA: TGTGCCAAAAGACAGGGTTGGGGCACCGGGGAGCTGTTTTTT
D gene: -; J gene: TRBJ1-5; clone size: -; V gene: TRBV15; CDR3 protein: CATSREGNQPQHF; CDR3 DNA: TGTGCCACCAGCAGAGAGGGTAATCAGCCCCAGCATTTT
D gene: TRBD2; J gene: TRBJ2-3; clone size: -; V gene: TRBV15; CDR3 protein: CAIGTSGSSTTDTQYF; CDR3 DNA: TGTGCCATAGGGACTAGCGGGAGCTCAACCACAGATACGCAGTATTTT
D gene: -; J gene: TRBJ2-7; clone size: -; V gene: TRBV5-5; CDR3 protein: CASSSARQGWEQYF; CDR3 DNA: TGTGCCAGCAGCTCGGCTCGTCAGGGATGGGAGCAGTACTTC
D gene: TRBD1; J gene: TRBJ2-1; clone size: -; V gene: TRBV7-9; CDR3 protein: CASSLGGGQGRNEQFF; CDR3 DNA: TGTGCCAGCAGCCTGGGCGGAGGACAGGGAAGGAATGAGCAGTTCTTC
D gene: -; J gene: TRBJ2-7; clone size: -; V gene: TRBV25-1; CDR3 protein: CASPLKEFTERQYF; CDR3 DNA: TGTGCCAGCCCTTTAAAAGAGTTTACGGAAAGGCAGTACTTC
D gene: TRBD2; J gene: TRBJ2-1; clone size: -; V gene: TRBV2; CDR3 protein: CASSPLAGLAGPSYNEQFF; CDR3 DNA: TGTGCCAGCAGCCCCCTCGCGGGGCTAGCGGGACCCTCCTACAATGAGCAGTTCTTC
D gene: -; J gene: TRBJ2-1; clone size: -; V gene: TRBV19; CDR3 protein: CASNPGPPGGEQFF; CDR3 DNA: TGTGCCAGTAACCCCGGGCCTCCTGGGGGTGAGCAGTTCTTC
D gene: TRBD1; J gene: TRBJ2-1; clone size: once; V gene: TRBV15; CDR3 protein: CATRRGRDRVYNEQFF; CDR3 DNA: TGTGCCACCAGGAGAGGCCGGGACAGGGTTTACAATGAGCAGTTCTTC
D gene: TRBD2; J gene: TRBJ2-1; clone size: -; V gene: TRBV5-1; CDR3 protein: CASSLDGTSGRASRFF; CDR3 DNA: TGCGCCAGCAGCTTGGACGGGACTAGCGGGAGGGCCTCAAGGTTCTTC
D gene: -; J gene: TRBJ1-5; clone size: -; V gene: TRBV27; CDR3 protein: CASSLPDRPYSNQPQHF; CDR3 DNA: TGTGCCAGCAGTTTACCCGACAGGCCCTATAGCAATCAGCCCCAGCATTTT
D gene: -; J gene: TRBJ2-4; clone size: -; V gene: TRBV7-9; CDR3 protein: CASSLGRGVGIAKNIQYF; CDR3 DNA: TGTGCCAGCAGCTTGGGCAGGGGTGTGGGGATAGCCAAAAACATTCAGTACTTC
D gene: -; J gene: TRBJ2-7; clone size: -; V gene: TRBV6-6; CDR3 protein: CASSNRFNYEQYF; CDR3 DNA: TGTGCCAGCAGCAACAGGTTTAACTACGAGCAGTACTTC
D gene: TRBD1; J gene: TRBJ1-2; clone size: -; V gene: TRBV29-1; CDR3 protein: CSVSIQGNYGYTF; CDR3 DNA: TGCAGCGTATCAATACAGGGGAACTATGGCTACACCTTC
D gene: -; J gene: TRBJ2-7; clone size: -; V gene: TRBV11-2; CDR3 protein: CASSLGRTQALYF; CDR3 DNA: TGTGCCAGCAGCTTAGGACGGACTCAAGCGCTGTACTTC
D gene: TRBD1; J gene: TRBJ2-1; clone size: -; V gene: TRBV19; CDR3 protein: CASSVQGARGEQFF; CDR3 DNA: TGTGCCAGTAGTGTACAGGGGGCCCGGGGTGAGCAGTTCTTC
D gene: -; J gene: TRBJ2-3; clone size: -; V gene: TRBV7-2; CDR3 protein: CASSLGGTDTQYF; CDR3 DNA: TGTGCCAGCAGCTTAGGTGGCACAGATACGCAGTATTTT
D gene: TRBD2; J gene: TRBJ2-2; clone size: -; V gene: TRBV30; CDR3 protein: CAWSVNGRPTTGELFF; CDR3 DNA: TGTGCCTGGAGTGTTAACGGGAGGCCGACCACCGGGGAGCTGTTTTTT
D gene: TRBD2; J gene: TRBJ2-3; clone size: -; V gene: TRBV5-1; CDR3 protein: CASSFSGPDTQYF; CDR3 DNA: TGCGCCAGCAGCTTTAGCGGGCCGGATACGCAGTATTTT
D gene: TRBD1; J gene: TRBJ2-2; clone size: -; V gene: TRBV6-4; CDR3 protein: CASSEGQRRLGAGELFF; CDR3 DNA: TGTGCCAGCAGTGAGGGACAGAGGCGCCTGGGAGCCGGGGAGCTGTTTTTT
D gene: TRBD2; J gene: TRBJ2-1; clone size: -; V gene: TRBV6-4; CDR3 protein: CASSALAGYNEQFF; CDR3 DNA: TGTGCCAGCAGTGCCCTAGCGGGATACAATGAGCAGTTCTTC
D gene: TRBD1; J gene: TRBJ1-2; clone size: -; V gene: TRBV15; CDR3 protein: CATSRGPLAHPTGEGYGYTF; CDR3 DNA: TGTGCCACCAGCAGAGGTCCCCTCGCCCATCCGACAGGGGAGGGCTATGGCTACACCTTC
D gene: -; J gene: TRBJ2-1; clone size: -; V gene: TRBV7-9; CDR3 protein: CASSFQGDSYNEQFF; CDR3 DNA: TGTGCCAGCAGCTTCCAGGGAGACTCCTACAATGAGCAGTTCTTC
D gene: -; J gene: TRBJ2-2; clone size: -; V gene: TRBV5-4; CDR3 protein: CASSLTLAGELFF; CDR3 DNA: TGTGCCAGCAGCTTGACGCTAGCCGGGGAGCTGTTTTTT
D gene: TRBD1; J gene: TRBJ2-7; clone size: -; V gene: TRBV7-9; CDR3 protein: CASSLRGQIYEQYF; CDR3 DNA: TGTGCCAGCAGCTTACGGGGACAGATCTACGAGCAGTACTTC